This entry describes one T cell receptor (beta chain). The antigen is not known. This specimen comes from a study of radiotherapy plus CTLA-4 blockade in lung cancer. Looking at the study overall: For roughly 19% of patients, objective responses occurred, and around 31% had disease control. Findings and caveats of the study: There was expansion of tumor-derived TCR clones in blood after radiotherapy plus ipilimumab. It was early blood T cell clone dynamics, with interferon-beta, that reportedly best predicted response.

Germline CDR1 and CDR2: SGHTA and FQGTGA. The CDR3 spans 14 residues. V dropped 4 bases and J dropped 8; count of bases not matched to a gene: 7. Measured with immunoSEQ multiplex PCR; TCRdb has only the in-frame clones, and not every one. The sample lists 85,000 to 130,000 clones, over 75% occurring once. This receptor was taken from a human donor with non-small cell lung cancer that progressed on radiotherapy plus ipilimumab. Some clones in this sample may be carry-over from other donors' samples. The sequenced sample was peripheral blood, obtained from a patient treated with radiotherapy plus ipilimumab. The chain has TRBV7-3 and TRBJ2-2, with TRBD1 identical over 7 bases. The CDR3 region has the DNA TGTGCCAGCAGCTCCTCACAGGGGAAGGGGGAGCTGTTTTTT. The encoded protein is CASSSSQGKGELFF.